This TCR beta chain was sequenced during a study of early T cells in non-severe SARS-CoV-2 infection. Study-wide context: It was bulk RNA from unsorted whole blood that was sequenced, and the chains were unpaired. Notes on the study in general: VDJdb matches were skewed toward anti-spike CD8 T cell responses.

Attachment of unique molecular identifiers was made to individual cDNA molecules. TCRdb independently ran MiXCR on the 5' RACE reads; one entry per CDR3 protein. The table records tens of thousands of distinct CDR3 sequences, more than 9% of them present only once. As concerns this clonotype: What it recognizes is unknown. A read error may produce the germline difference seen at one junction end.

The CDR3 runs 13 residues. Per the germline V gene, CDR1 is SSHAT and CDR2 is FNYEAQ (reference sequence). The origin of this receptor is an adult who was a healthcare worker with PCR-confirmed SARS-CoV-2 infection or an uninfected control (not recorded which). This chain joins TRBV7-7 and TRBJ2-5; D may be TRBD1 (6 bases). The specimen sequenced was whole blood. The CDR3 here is CASSYQGMETQYF. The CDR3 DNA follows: TGTGCTAGCAGCTATCAGGGGATGGAGACCCAGTACTTC.